The clone carrying this T cell receptor (beta chain) was counted only a few times. Investigators amplified TCR beta CDR3 regions from RNA transcripts. The library came from an HTBI-primed first-round RT-PCR and a second-round multiplex PCR. TCRdb ran MiXCR on the multiplex PCR reads and lists one entry per CDR3 protein. The sample contains roughly 500,000 distinct CDR3 sequences, about an eighth of which appear only once. This entry is derived from a study of Graves' ophthalmopathy and Graves' hyperthyroidism. The CDR3 consists of 13 residues. In germline, CDR1 is MGHRA, CDR2 YSYEKL. Trimming shortened V by 3 bases and J by 3 bases, and 9 bases separated the two germline ends.

The chain links TRBV4-1 to TRBJ2-7; either TRBD1 or TRBD2 may fit D (5 bases each). The clonotype originates from a woman in her twenties or thirties with Graves' ophthalmopathy. Input material: blood. The CDR3 sequence: CASSHVGGYEQYF. CDR3 nucleotide sequence: TGCGCCAGCAGCCACGTTGGGGGCTACGAGCAGTACTTC.